This entry is about one T cell receptor (beta chain). Its antigen is not known. The data belong to a study of siplizumab effects on memory and regulatory T cells. Study-level findings and limits: The majority of clones, roughly 75-96% of proliferating CD4+ or CD8+ clones, lacked an assignable naive or memory phenotype.

Using immunoSEQ multiplex PCR, the repertoire was profiled, and TCRdb retains in-frame clones only, with some absent. The sample lists over 35,000 clones, roughly 90% seen once, with 0.25% in the top ten. The study took a few donor pairs, and their unstimulated naive, memory, effector memory and TEMRA subsets were sequenced. This CDR3 region has 19 residues. Unmatched junction bases numbered 11, after V lost 2 bases and J lost 4 bases. The sequencing input was naive CD4+ T cells sorted from blood. The sequence derives from a human donor in good health. The chain couples TRBV6-7 to TRBJ2-3; 14 bases line up with TRBD2. TRBV6-7 is an ORF, and what it does is uncertain. CDR3 residues: CASSYGVPGLAGAADTQYF. The CDR3 DNA follows: TGTGCCAGCAGTTACGGGGTCCCGGGACTAGCGGGAGCGGCAGATACGCAGTATTTT.